The subject of this entry is one T cell receptor (beta chain). This clone was counted only a few times. What this receptor recognizes is not known. No per-base quality is available; no much larger clone lies one base away. Libraries were constructed by the immunoSEQ multiplex PCR assay. RNA was extracted from all samples and reverse transcribed into cDNA, which served as template for TCR sequencing. SuperScript III was used for first-strand cDNA synthesis, primed with a 2:1 mix of oligo-dT and random hexamers. Amplification bias was assessed with a synthetic immune receptor repertoire, and residual bias was removed computationally. The authors processed their data as follows. Raw reads were preprocessed for error removal, and CDR3 was defined according to IMGT conventions as running from the conserved cysteine to phenylalanine. Clonality was calculated as 1 minus Shannon entropy normalized by log2 of the number of productive unique TCRs. Whether scalp clones were CD4 or CD8 was inferred by matching scalp TCRbeta sequences against CD4 and CD8 repertoires sorted from blood. TCRdb re-hosts the immuneACCESS table, in-frame sequences only. Its copies lack some clones; in the studies checked, an unresolved V gene accounts for under half of them, and the cause for the rest is not known. The D gene and trimming were derived from the DNA, and the V and J assignments and clone size from that table. The sample includes about 100,000 clones, with 40% to 50% observed a single time. The ten most abundant clones make up 15% to 20% of the sample.

From its cysteine to its phenylalanine, the CDR3 spans 20 amino acids. The read is trimmed to its CDR3 DNA, 60 bases read in frame from base 1. The germline V gene encodes CDR1 SGHRS and CDR2 YFSETQ. Trimming takes 3 bases off V and 3 bases off J; junction bases not matched to a gene: 13. This sample was included in a study of CD8+ T cells in alopecia areata (dated by TCRdb to the late 2010s). About the full investigation: Treated patients were enrolled in an open-label pilot trial of oral tofacitinib, 5 to 10 mg twice daily, for moderate-to-severe alopecia areata. Tofacitinib was administered for 6 to 18 months, and 6 months of follow-up off drug were then conducted to assess delayed response and recurrence. In treated patients, disease severity was measured using the SALT score, which gives the percentage of scalp surface area affected. High-throughput TCRbeta sequencing was used to examine T cell clonal expansion in alopecia areata in both the C3H/HeJ mouse model and human patients. In humans, TCRbeta sequencing was performed on scalp tissue and on sorted CD4+ and CD8+ peripheral blood T cells from healthy controls and from patients with patchy or totalis/universalis alopecia areata. Patients on tofacitinib were biopsied at baseline and after 4 and 24 weeks of treatment, and several of the patients also had a later scalp biopsy. Clonality in the scalp was compared among normal scalp (n=4), patchy alopecia areata scalp (n=8), and alopecia totalis/universalis scalp (n=8). The RNA source kit depended on sample type: the PAXgene miRNA kit for fixed scalp, the miRNeasy kit for PBMCs, and the RNeasy kit for mouse skin. TCRbeta CDR3 regions were amplified by immunoSEQ multiplex PCR using 35 Vbeta forward and 13 Jbeta reverse primers. The paper as a whole reports these results and caveats: Many expanded lesional clones persisted in scalp and blood during tofacitinib treatment, which may partly explain relapse after stopping treatment. With tofacitinib, both scalp clonality and the number of expanded CD8+ clones among the top 100 scalp clones went down significantly. Scalp TCR repertoire analysis is complicated because resident alphabeta T cells in normal human skin are also sequenced, whereas mouse skin is dominated by gammadelta T cells. Shared TCR sequences between patients were less evident than in mice, which may be partly attributable to HLA diversity in the patient population. Because the treated cohort was small and had only one nonresponder, larger studies are needed to examine links between baseline CD8+ expansion and response. Higher clonality and more expanded CD8+ clones were observed in lesional scalp than in normal scalp, particularly in alopecia totalis/universalis, a finding suggestive of antigenic drive.

Sample time point, as interpreted from the label and publication: around 24 weeks on oral tofacitinib. Sample treatment or condition, as interpreted from the label and publication: oral pan-JAK inhibitor, 5-10 mg twice daily. Peripheral blood and lesional scalp punch biopsies were obtained from patients with alopecia areata. PBMCs were separated by density centrifugation and stained for CD3, CD4 and CD8, after which CD4+ and CD8+ T cells were sorted on a FACSAria. This chain is built from TRBV5-1 and TRBJ2-1; 15 central nucleotides agree with TRBD2. The origin of this receptor is a human donor with alopecia areata. Sequencing was performed on CD8+ T cells sorted from blood, taken at week 24, from a patient treated with tofacitinib. The DNA sequence is TGCGCCAGCAGCTGGGTTGGGGTCTGGACTAGCGGGAGGGACTACAATGAGCAGTTCTTC. It is translated as CASSWVGVWTSGRDYNEQFF.